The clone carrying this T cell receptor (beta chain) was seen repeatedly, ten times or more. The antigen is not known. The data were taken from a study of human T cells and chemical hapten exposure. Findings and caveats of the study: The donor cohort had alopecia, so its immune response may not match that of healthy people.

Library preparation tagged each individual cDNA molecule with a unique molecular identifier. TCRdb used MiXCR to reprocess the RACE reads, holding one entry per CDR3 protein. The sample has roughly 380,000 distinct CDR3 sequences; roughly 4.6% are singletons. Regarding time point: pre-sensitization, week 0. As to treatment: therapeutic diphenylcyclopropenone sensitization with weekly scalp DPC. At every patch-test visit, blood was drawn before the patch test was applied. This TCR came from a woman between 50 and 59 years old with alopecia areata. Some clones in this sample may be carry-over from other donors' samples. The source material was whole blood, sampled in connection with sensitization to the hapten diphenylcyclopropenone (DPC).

CDR3 loop: CASLDSSGANVLTF. Written as DNA, the CDR3 is TGCGCCAGTTTAGACAGCTCTGGGGCCAACGTCCTGACTTTC. The chain employs TRBV5-1 and TRBJ2-6; weak D call: TRBD1 (5 bases). The CDR3 has 14 residues. The germline V gene encodes CDR1 SGHRS and CDR2 YFSETQ. V gave up 8 bases and J gave up 0 bases, with 9 bases separating them.